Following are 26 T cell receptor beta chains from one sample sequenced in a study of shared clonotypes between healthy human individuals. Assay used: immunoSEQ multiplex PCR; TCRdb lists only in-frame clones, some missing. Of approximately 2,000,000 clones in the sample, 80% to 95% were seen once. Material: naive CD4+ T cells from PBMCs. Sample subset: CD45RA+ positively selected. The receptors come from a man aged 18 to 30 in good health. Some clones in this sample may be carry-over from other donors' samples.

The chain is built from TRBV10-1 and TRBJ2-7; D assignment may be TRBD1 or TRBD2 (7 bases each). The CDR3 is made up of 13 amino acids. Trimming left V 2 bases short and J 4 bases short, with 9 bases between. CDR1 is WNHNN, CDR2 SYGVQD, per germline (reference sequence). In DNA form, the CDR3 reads TGCGCCAGCAGTGAGCAGGGGGGGTACGAGCAGTACTTC. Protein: CASSEQGGYEQYF.

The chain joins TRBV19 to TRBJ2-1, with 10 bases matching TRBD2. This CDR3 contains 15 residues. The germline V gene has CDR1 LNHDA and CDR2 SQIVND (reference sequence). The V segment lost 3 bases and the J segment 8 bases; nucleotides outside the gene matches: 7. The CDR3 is CASSMLAGVADEQFF. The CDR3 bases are TGTGCCAGTAGTATGCTAGCGGGAGTAGCAGATGAGCAGTTCTTC. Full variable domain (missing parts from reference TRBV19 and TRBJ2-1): DGGITQSPKYLFRKEGQNVTLSCEQNLNHDAMYWYRQDPGQGLRLIYYSQIVNDFQKGDIAEGYSVSREKKESFPLTVTSAQKNPTAFYLCASSMLAGVADEQFFGPGTRLTVL.

CDR3 coding DNA: TGTGCCTGGAGATTGCAGGGGCTATACGAGCAGTACTTC. This translates into CAWRLQGLYEQYF. The chain links TRBV30 to TRBJ2-7, with a possible D match to TRBD1 (6 bases). Per the germline V gene, CDR1 is GTSNPN and CDR2 is SVGIG (reference sequence). The V end lost 3 bases, the J end lost 4 bases, and 13 bases lay between the germline ends. The CDR3 has 13 amino acids.

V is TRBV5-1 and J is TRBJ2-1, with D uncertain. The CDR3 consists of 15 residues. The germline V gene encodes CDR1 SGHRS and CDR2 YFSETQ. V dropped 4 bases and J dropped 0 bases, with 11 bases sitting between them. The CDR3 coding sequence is TGCGCCAGCAGCAAGGCGGAGAGCTCCTACAATGAGCAGTTCTTC. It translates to CASSKAESSYNEQFF.

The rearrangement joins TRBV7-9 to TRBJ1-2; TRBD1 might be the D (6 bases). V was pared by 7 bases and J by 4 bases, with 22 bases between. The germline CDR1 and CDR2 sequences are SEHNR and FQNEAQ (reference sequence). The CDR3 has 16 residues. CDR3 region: CASTLLAGTQGYGYTF. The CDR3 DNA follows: TGTGCCAGCACCCTTTTGGCAGGGACACAGGGCTATGGCTACACCTTC.

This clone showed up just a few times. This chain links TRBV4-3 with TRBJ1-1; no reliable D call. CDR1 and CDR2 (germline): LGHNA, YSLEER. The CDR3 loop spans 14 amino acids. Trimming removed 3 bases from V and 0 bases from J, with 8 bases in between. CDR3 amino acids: CASSHRGVNTEAFF. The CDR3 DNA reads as TGCGCCAGCAGCCATCGTGGGGTGAACACTGAAGCTTTCTTT.

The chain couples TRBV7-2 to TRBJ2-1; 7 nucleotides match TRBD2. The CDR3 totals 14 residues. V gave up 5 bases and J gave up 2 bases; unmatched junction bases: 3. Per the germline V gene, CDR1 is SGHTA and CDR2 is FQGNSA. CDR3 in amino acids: CASSLTSPYNEQFF. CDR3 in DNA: TGTGCCAGCAGCCTGACTAGCCCCTACAATGAGCAGTTCTTC.

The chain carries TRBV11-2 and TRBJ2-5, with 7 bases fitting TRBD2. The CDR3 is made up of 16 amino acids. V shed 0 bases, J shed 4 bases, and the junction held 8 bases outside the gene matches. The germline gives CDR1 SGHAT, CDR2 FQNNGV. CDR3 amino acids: CASSLDRGRAGETQYF. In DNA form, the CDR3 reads TGTGCCAGCAGCTTAGATCGGGGGAGGGCCGGAGAGACCCAGTACTTC.

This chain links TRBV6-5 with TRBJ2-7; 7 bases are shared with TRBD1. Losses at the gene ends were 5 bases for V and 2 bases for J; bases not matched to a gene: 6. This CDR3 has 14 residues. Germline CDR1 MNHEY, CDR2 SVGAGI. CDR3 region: CASSQTGTAYEQYF. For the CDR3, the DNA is TGTGCCAGCAGTCAAACCGGGACAGCCTACGAGCAGTACTTC.

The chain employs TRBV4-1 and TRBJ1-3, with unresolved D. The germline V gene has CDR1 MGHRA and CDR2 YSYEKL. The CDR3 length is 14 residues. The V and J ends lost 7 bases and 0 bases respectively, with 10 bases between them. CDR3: CASNYAHSGNTIYF. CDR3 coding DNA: TGCGCCAGCAACTACGCCCACTCTGGAAACACCATATATTTT.

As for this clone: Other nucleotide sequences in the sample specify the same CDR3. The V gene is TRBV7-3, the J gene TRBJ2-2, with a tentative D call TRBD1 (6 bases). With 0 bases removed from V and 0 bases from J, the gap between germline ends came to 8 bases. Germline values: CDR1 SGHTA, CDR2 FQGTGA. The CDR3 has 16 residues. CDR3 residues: CASSLTGGTNTGELFF. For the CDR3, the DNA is TGTGCCAGCAGCTTAACAGGGGGAACGAACACCGGGGAGCTGTTTTTT.

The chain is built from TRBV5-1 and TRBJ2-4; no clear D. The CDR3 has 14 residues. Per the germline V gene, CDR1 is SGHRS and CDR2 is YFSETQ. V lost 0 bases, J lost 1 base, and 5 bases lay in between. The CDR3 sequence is CASSLATAKNIQYF. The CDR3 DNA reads TGCGCCAGCAGCTTGGCTACTGCCAAAAACATTCAGTACTTC.

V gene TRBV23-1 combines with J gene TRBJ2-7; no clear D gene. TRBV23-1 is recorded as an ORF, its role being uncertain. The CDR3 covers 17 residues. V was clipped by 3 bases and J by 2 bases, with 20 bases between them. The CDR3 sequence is CASSHPDIRTLTYEQYF. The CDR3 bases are TGCGCCAGCAGTCACCCTGACATTCGAACTTTAACCTACGAGCAGTACTTC.

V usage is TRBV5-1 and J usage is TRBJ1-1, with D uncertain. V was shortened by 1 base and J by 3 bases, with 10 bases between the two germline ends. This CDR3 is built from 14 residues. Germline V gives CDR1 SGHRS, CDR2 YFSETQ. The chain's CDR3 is CASSLLPTDTEAFF. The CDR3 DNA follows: TGCGCCAGCAGCTTGTTGCCTACTGACACTGAAGCTTTCTTT.

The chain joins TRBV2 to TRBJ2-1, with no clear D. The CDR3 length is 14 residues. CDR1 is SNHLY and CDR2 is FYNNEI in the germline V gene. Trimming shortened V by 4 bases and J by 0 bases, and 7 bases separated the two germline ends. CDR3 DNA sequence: TGTGCCAGCAGTGGGCGATACTCCTACAATGAGCAGTTCTTC. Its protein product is CASSGRYSYNEQFF.

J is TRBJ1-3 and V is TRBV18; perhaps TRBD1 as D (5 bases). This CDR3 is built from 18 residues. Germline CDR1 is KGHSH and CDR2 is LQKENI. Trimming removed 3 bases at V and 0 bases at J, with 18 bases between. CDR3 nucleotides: TGTGCCAGCTCACCGCCAATGGGACGTACTTTCTCTGGAAACACCATATATTTT. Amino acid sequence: CASSPPMGRTFSGNTIYF.

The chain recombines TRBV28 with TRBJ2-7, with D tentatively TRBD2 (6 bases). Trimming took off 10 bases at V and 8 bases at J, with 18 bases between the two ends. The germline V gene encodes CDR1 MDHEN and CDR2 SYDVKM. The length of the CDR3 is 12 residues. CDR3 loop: CAIMPGLGKQYF. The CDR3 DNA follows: TGTGCCATCATGCCGGGACTGGGGAAGCAGTACTTC.

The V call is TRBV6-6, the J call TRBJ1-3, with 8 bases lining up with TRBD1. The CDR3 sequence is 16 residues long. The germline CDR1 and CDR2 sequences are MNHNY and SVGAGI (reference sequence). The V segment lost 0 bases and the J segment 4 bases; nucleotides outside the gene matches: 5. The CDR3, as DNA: TGTGCCAGCAGTTACTCCAGGGGGCGTTGGGGAAACACCATATATTTT. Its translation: CASSYSRGRWGNTIYF.

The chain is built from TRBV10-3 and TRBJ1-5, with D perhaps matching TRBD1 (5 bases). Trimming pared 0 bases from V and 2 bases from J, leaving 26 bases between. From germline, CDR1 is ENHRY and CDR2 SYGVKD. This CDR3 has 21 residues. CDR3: CAISESSQLESWGLGNQPQHF. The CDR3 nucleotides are TGTGCCATCAGTGAGTCGAGTCAGTTGGAGAGTTGGGGGTTGGGCAATCAGCCCCAGCATTTT.

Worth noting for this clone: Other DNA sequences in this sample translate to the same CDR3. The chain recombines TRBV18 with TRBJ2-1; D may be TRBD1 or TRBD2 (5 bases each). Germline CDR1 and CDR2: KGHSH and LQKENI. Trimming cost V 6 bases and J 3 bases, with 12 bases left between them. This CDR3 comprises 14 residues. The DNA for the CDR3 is TGTGCCAGCTCCTCCGGGACGGACTACAATGAGCAGTTCTTC. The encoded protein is CASSSGTDYNEQFF.

CDR3 bases: TGCGCCAGCATCCAGACTAGCGGGACGCCGCGGGAGACCCAGTACTTC. This translates into CASIQTSGTPRETQYF. The chain uses TRBV5-1 and TRBJ2-5, with 11 nucleotides matching TRBD2. Trimming removed 6 bases from V and 5 bases from J; junction bases left unmatched: 12. Germline CDR1 is SGHRS and CDR2 is YFSETQ. The CDR3 has 16 residues. The full variable domain, completed using reference TRBV5-1 and TRBJ2-5, is KAGVTQTPRYLIKTRGQQVTLSCSPISGHRSVSWYQQTPGQGLQFLFEYFSETQRNKGNFPGRFSGRQFSNSRSEMNVSTLELGDSALYLCASIQTSGTPRETQYFGPGTRLLVL.

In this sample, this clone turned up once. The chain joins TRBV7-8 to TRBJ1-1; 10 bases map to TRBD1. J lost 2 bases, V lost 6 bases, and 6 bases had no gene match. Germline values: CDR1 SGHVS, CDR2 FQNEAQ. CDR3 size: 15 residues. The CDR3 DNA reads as TGTGCCAGCAGTCTCCGGGACAGGGGAAACACTGAAGCTTTCTTT. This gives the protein CASSLRDRGNTEAFF.

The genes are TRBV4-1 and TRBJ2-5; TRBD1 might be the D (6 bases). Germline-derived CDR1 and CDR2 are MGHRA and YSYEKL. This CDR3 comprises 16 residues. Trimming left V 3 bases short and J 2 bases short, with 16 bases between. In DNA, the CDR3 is TGCGCCAGCAGCCACCCCAGGGGTGGGCCTCAAGAGACCCAGTACTTC. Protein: CASSHPRGGPQETQYF.

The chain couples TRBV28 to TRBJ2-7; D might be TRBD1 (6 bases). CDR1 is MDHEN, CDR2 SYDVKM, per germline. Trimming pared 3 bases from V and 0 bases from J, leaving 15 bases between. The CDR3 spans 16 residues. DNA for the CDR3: TGTGCCAGCAGTTTGCAAACGCAGGGGAGCTCCTACGAGCAGTACTTC. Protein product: CASSLQTQGSSYEQYF.

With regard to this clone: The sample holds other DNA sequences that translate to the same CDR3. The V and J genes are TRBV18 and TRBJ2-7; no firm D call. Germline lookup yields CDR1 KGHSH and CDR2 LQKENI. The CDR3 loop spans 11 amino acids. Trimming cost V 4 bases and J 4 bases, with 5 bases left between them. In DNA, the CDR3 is TGTGCCAGCTCACTGGGGTACGAGCAGTACTTC. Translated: CASSLGYEQYF.

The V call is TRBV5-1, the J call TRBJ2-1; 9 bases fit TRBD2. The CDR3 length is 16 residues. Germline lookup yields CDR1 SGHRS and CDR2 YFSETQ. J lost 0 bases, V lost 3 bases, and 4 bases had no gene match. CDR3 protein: CASSSHSGSSYNEQFF. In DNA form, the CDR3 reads TGCGCCAGCAGCTCCCATAGCGGGAGCTCCTACAATGAGCAGTTCTTC.